This passage covers 13 T cell receptor beta chains from one sample sequenced in a study of cytomegalovirus exposure and HLA in healthy donors. Both 60 Vbeta primers and 13 Jbeta primers went into the PCR. The method was immunoSEQ multiplex PCR; TCRdb's version includes in-frame clones alone and lacks a portion of them. The sample shows about 160,000 clones, 70% to 90% of them seen only once. The specimen was PBMCs. These receptors were collected from a woman aged 30 to 39 in good health and CMV-seronegative.

The chain employs TRBV15 and TRBJ1-4, with 7 bases matching TRBD1. CDR1 and CDR2 (germline): LNHNV, YYDKDF (reference sequence). Losses at the gene ends were 1 base for V and 3 bases for J; bases not matched to a gene: 5. The CDR3 contains 16 residues. The CDR3 bases are TGTGCCACCAGCAGAGCTGGAGGGACAGCTAATGAAAAACTGTTTTTT. Residues: CATSRAGGTANEKLFF.

The rearrangement joins TRBV7-2 to TRBJ1-1; D may be TRBD1 (6 bases). The ends were cut back, 8 bases at V and 0 bases at J, with 13 bases in the middle. The CDR3 covers 14 residues. Germline V CDR1 and CDR2: SGHTA, FQGNSA. The CDR3 nucleotides read TGTGCCAGCTCGAGGGGGGGGATGAACACTGAAGCTTTCTTT. It is translated as CASSRGGMNTEAFF.

This clone was recorded only once. One end of the junction varies from germline; a read error may be responsible. The chain uses TRBV5-4 and TRBJ2-5, with 12 bases aligning to TRBD1. This CDR3 spans 15 amino acids. Germline CDR1 reads SGHNT; CDR2 reads YYREEE (reference sequence). CDR3 sequence reads: CASSVGDRGRESQYF. The CDR3 region has the DNA TGTGCCAGCAGCGTGGGGGACAGGGGGCGGGAGAGCCAGTACTTC.

V is TRBV19 and J is TRBJ2-5, with a possible D match to TRBD2 (6 bases). Germline V gives CDR1 LNHDA, CDR2 SQIVND (reference sequence). The CDR3 extends over 13 amino acids. Trimming pared 6 bases from V and 2 bases from J, leaving 10 bases between. The CDR3 region has the DNA TGTGCCAGTAGCGGGAGTCGACAAGAGACCCAGTACTTC. Its protein is CASSGSRQETQYF.

This chain connects TRBV4-3 to TRBJ2-3, with 8 bases fitting TRBD2. This CDR3 is 16 amino acids long. The V and J ends lost 0 bases and 2 bases, in that order; junction bases with no gene match: 4. Germline-derived CDR1 and CDR2 are LGHNA and YSLEER. The CDR3 spells CASSQDVSGATDTQYF. CDR3 coding DNA: TGCGCCAGCAGCCAAGATGTTAGCGGGGCCACAGATACGCAGTATTTT.

This clone turned up a few times. In nucleotides, the CDR3 is TGTGCCAGCAGCTTGTACAGTTCCTATAATTCACCCCTCCACTTT. This translates into CASSLYSSYNSPLHF. The chain joins TRBV5-6 to TRBJ1-6; no firm D call. The CDR3 is 15 amino acids. Trimming pared 1 base from V and 1 base from J, leaving 6 bases between. Germline lookup yields CDR1 SGHDT and CDR2 YYEEEE.

This clone turned up a few times. The V and J genes are TRBV7-9 and TRBJ1-1; D is unclear. The CDR3 loop spans 13 amino acids. The germline V and J ends were trimmed by 0 bases and 11 bases, with 13 bases remaining between them. Germline V gives CDR1 SEHNR, CDR2 FQNEAQ (reference sequence). CDR3 DNA sequence: TGTGCCAGCAGCTTAGCGGAGGGTTTGGGGGCTTTCTTT. It encodes CASSLAEGLGAFF.

The gene calls are TRBV7-2 and TRBJ1-1, with 10 positions matching TRBD1. Germline trimming cut 5 bases from V and 3 bases from J; bases unmatched to any gene: 9. The CDR3 has 16 amino acids. The germline V gene encodes CDR1 SGHTA and CDR2 FQGNSA. The CDR3 spells CASSLRQGAWDTEAFF. The CDR3 DNA reads TGTGCCAGCAGCCTGCGACAGGGGGCTTGGGACACTGAAGCTTTCTTT.

This clone was detected only a few times. The rearrangement uses TRBV7-2 and TRBJ2-4; 9 bases align to TRBD1. V was clipped by 5 bases and J by 3 bases; unmatched bases: 11. The CDR3 sequence is 17 residues long. CDR1 is SGHTA and CDR2 is FQGNSA in the germline V gene. The CDR3 region is CASSRQTGQGSKNIQYF. The CDR3 DNA sequence: TGTGCCAGCAGCCGTCAGACAGGACAGGGGAGCAAAAACATTCAGTACTTC. Full variable domain (outside the CDR3, taken from reference TRBV7-2 and TRBJ2-4): GAGVSQSPSNKVTEKGKDVELRCDPISGHTALYWYRQSLGQGLEFLIYFQGNSAPDKSGLPSDRFSAERTGGSVSTLTIQRTQQEDSAVYLCASSRQTGQGSKNIQYFGAGTRLSVL.

The J gene is TRBJ1-2, the V gene TRBV7-9, with TRBD1 matching 7 bases. The J segment lost 5 bases and the V segment lost 5 bases, leaving 2 bases of the junction unmatched. CDR1 SEHNR and CDR2 FQNEAQ come from the germline V gene (reference sequence). The CDR3 has 12 residues. The CDR3 bases are TGTGCCAGCAGCCCGACAGGGTATGGCTACACCTTC. Its translation: CASSPTGYGYTF.

The gene calls are TRBV27 and TRBJ1-6, with 10 bases matching TRBD1. V shed 5 bases, J shed 6 bases, and the junction held 7 bases outside the gene matches. This CDR3 has 16 amino acids. Germline CDR1 reads MNHEY; CDR2 reads SMNVEV (reference sequence). CDR3 loop: CASSARQGAGNSPLHF. Here the CDR3 DNA reads TGTGCCAGCAGTGCCCGACAGGGGGCAGGTAATTCACCCCTCCACTTT.

The chain uses TRBV10-1 and TRBJ2-7; D gene ambiguous. V dropped 5 bases and J dropped 0 bases, with 8 bases sitting between them. Germline assignment: CDR1 WNHNN and CDR2 SYGVQD (reference sequence). The CDR3 has 13 residues. The CDR3, as DNA: TGCGCCAGCAGTCCCACTATCTCCTACGAGCAGTACTTC. It codes for CASSPTISYEQYF.

CDR3 sequence reads: CASSLARSLGQGDTEAFF. The DNA of the CDR3 is TGCGCCAGCAGCTTGGCCCGGTCGTTGGGGCAAGGGGACACTGAAGCTTTCTTT. The chain uses TRBV5-1 and TRBJ1-1; maybe TRBD1 (5 bases). CDR3 length equals 18 residues. The V end lost 0 bases, the J end lost 3 bases, and 21 bases lay between the germline ends. CDR1 and CDR2 (germline): SGHRS, YFSETQ.